A single sample is the source of the 21 T cell receptor beta chains below, sequenced in a study of shared clonotypes between healthy human individuals (TCRdb year 2020). To prepare the library, the immunoSEQ multiplex PCR assay was applied. TCRdb obtained this table from immuneACCESS and retained in-frame rearrangements with V and J assigned. These tables miss some clones; where compared with another copy, unresolved V genes account for less than half of the shortfall, and the remainder is unexplained. Across this sample there are about 770,000 clones, with around 77% seen only once. Jointly, the top ten make up more than 1.5% of the sample. Source material: memory CD4+ T cells sorted from blood. Interpreted using the paper, the cell subset or site label stands for: CD45RA-negative fraction. These receptors came from a woman between 25 and 40 years old in good health.

This clone has only one observation. The chain links TRBV29-1 to TRBJ1-1; possibly TRBD1 for D (6 bases). From germline, CDR1 is SQVTM and CDR2 ANQGSEA. There are 13 residues in the CDR3. V lost 4 bases to trimming and J lost 1 base, with 10 bases between them. In DNA, the CDR3 is TGCAGCGTTGCATGGGGGCCGAACACTGAAGCTTTCTTT. Its translation: CSVAWGPNTEAFF.

This clone came up once. This chain uses TRBV27 with TRBJ2-5, with a tentative D call TRBD2 (5 bases). Germline values: CDR1 MNHEY, CDR2 SMNVEV (reference sequence). This CDR3 has 13 amino acids. Deletions cut 4 bases from V and 2 bases from J, with 8 bases between. The CDR3 coding sequence is TGTGCCAGCAGTTCGGAGGAACAAGAGACCCAGTACTTC. Protein sequence: CASSSEEQETQYF.

In this sample, this clone turned up many times. The chain carries TRBV27 and TRBJ2-1, with 10 bases lining up with TRBD1. Germline V gene data show CDR1 as MNHEY and CDR2 as SMNVEV (reference sequence). The CDR3 spans 16 residues. Unmatched junction bases numbered 6, after V lost 6 bases and J lost 1 base. CDR3 residues: CASSRDRGLSYNEQFF. Here the CDR3 DNA reads TGTGCCAGCAGCCGCGACAGGGGGCTATCCTACAATGAGCAGTTCTTC.

The table lists this clone with a few counts. V gene TRBV5-1 combines with J gene TRBJ1-4; D is unclear. The V and J ends lost 3 bases and 8 bases respectively, with 8 bases between them. From germline, CDR1 is SGHRS and CDR2 YFSETQ. This CDR3 region has 12 residues. The CDR3 DNA is TGCGCCAGCAGCTCTGGAGGGGAAAAACTGTTTTTT. Its translation is CASSSGGEKLFF.

This clone was counted a single time. V and J are TRBV28 and TRBJ2-7; weak D call: TRBD2 (6 bases). Between the trimmed V and J ends, which lost 6 bases and 2 bases, there was a span of 23 bases. The CDR3 is 17 residues long. The V gene's germline CDR1 is MDHEN and CDR2 SYDVKM. The CDR3 DNA reads TGTGCCAGCAGCCACGATGGAGGGCGGGTTCGACCCTACGAGCAGTACTTC. Amino acids: CASSHDGGRVRPYEQYF.

This chain links TRBV6-5 with TRBJ2-7; a weak D match, TRBD1 (5 bases). V lost 3 bases to trimming and J lost 3 bases, with 15 bases between them. Germline V lookup: CDR1 MNHEY, CDR2 SVGAGI. The CDR3 has 15 residues. CDR3 nucleotide sequence: TGTGCCAGCAGTTATACAGGCGTCGGCGGCTACGAGCAGTACTTC. It yields the protein CASSYTGVGGYEQYF.

This chain connects TRBV5-5 to TRBJ2-1; 8 positions agree with TRBD1. Trimming removed 0 bases from V and 0 bases from J; junction bases left unmatched: 5. Germline loops: CDR1 SGHKS, CDR2 YYEKEE (reference sequence). The CDR3 is 17 amino acids. The CDR3 protein is CASSLAAGTGSYNEQFF. For the CDR3, the DNA is TGTGCCAGCAGCTTGGCTGCCGGGACAGGCTCCTACAATGAGCAGTTCTTC.

This clone was detected a few times. This sample includes further DNA sequences coding for the same CDR3. The V gene is TRBV2, the J gene TRBJ2-7; the D is unclear. Germline V gene data show CDR1 as SNHLY and CDR2 as FYNNEI. The CDR3 is 12 residues long. Trimming stripped 3 bases from V and 1 base from J, with 4 bases between. CDR3 protein: CASSESSYEQYF. Here the CDR3 DNA reads TGTGCCAGCAGTGAGTCTTCCTACGAGCAGTACTTC.

This clone has only a few counts. This chain connects TRBV7-6 to TRBJ1-2; a possible D gene is TRBD1 (6 bases). Trimming removed 1 base from V and 7 bases from J, with 10 bases in between. This CDR3 has 13 residues. Per the germline V gene, CDR1 is SGHVS and CDR2 is FNYEAQ. Here the CDR3 reads CASSLGGAGGYTF. The CDR3 DNA follows: TGTGCCAGCAGCTTAGGGGGGGCAGGTGGCTACACCTTC. Drawing the rest from reference TRBV7-6 and TRBJ1-2, the complete variable domain is GAGVSQSPRYKVTKRGQDVALRCDPISGHVSLYWYRQALGQGPEFLTYFNYEAQQDKSGLPNDRFSAERPEGSISTLTIQRTEQRDSAMYRCASSLGGAGGYTFGSGTRLTVV.

The genes are TRBV7-2 and TRBJ1-1; the D is unclear. V was pared by 1 base and J by 1 base, with 16 bases between. This CDR3 has 17 amino acids. Germline V gene lookup returns CDR1 SGHTA and CDR2 FQGNSA. CDR3 sequence: CASSLVLSGPQNTEAFF. CDR3 DNA sequence: TGTGCCAGCAGCTTAGTTTTATCCGGGCCGCAGAACACTGAAGCTTTCTTT.

The V gene is TRBV19, the J gene TRBJ2-7; D is possibly TRBD1 (5 bases). CDR1 and CDR2 from the germline V gene are LNHDA and SQIVND (reference sequence). V was cut by 3 bases and J by 5 bases, with 20 bases left in between. The CDR3 totals 16 residues. The CDR3 protein is CASSIPRRGDSDEQYF. The CDR3 DNA is TGTGCCAGTAGTATCCCCCGCCGTGGAGACAGCGACGAGCAGTACTTC.

The chain links TRBV7-9 to TRBJ2-1, with 10 bases identical to TRBD2. V dropped 6 bases and J dropped 5; count of bases not matched to a gene: 7. The CDR3 consists of 15 residues. Germline V lookup: CDR1 SEHNR, CDR2 FQNEAQ (reference sequence). CDR3 amino acids: CASSSLAGADNEQFF. The CDR3 DNA is TGTGCCAGCAGTTCCCTAGCGGGAGCGGACAATGAGCAGTTCTTC.

The rearrangement joins TRBV27 to TRBJ2-1, with a weak D call TRBD2 (5 bases). The CDR3 has 16 residues. The germline gives CDR1 MNHEY, CDR2 SMNVEV (reference sequence). V lost 5 bases, J lost 1 base, and 15 bases lay in between. The CDR3 loop reads CASSRASGPSYNEQFF. The CDR3 nucleotides read TGTGCCAGCAGTAGGGCCAGCGGCCCATCCTACAATGAGCAGTTCTTC.

This clone was counted between two and nine times. The chain is built from TRBV5-4 and TRBJ2-4; TRBD1 aligns across 9 bases. V trimming: 6 bases; J trimming: 1 base; junction bases outside the gene matches: 8. This CDR3 contains 16 residues. Germline CDR1 is SGHNT and CDR2 is YYREEE (reference sequence). The CDR3 protein is CASTPGTGLAKNIQYF. The CDR3 coding sequence is TGTGCCAGCACCCCCGGGACAGGGCTCGCCAAAAACATTCAGTACTTC.

The chain joins TRBV18 to TRBJ2-5; D not resolved. This CDR3 contains 14 residues. Germline V gene lookup returns CDR1 KGHSH and CDR2 LQKENI. Between the trimmed V and J ends, which lost 6 bases and 2 bases, there was a span of 13 bases. CDR3 DNA: TGTGCCAGCTCTTCCGGGTCACTTCAAGAGACCCAGTACTTC. Its protein product is CASSSGSLQETQYF.

The table lists this clone with many counts. This chain links TRBV7-9 with TRBJ2-7, with TRBD1 matching 11 bases. The CDR3 length is 16 residues. Per germline, CDR1 SEHNR and CDR2 FQNEAQ (reference sequence). The J segment lost 0 bases and the V segment lost 2 bases, leaving 3 bases of the junction unmatched. The CDR3 is CASSLLGTGGSYEQYF. CDR3 bases: TGTGCCAGCAGCTTATTAGGGACAGGGGGCTCCTACGAGCAGTACTTC.

The rearrangement uses TRBV18 and TRBJ1-3; 7 bases agree with TRBD1. The CDR3 covers 17 residues. The germline V gene has CDR1 KGHSH and CDR2 LQKENI. V lost 1 base to trimming and J lost 0 bases; unmatched junction nucleotides: 6. CDR3 nucleotide sequence: TGTGCCAGCTCACCACGGACAGGACCTAACTCTGGAAACACCATATATTTT. Amino acids: CASSPRTGPNSGNTIYF.

The chain is built from TRBV14 and TRBJ2-4; TRBD1 agrees at 8 bases. V trimming: 6 bases; J trimming: 4 bases; junction bases outside the gene matches: 2. Germline CDR1 is SGHDN and CDR2 is FVKESK. The CDR3 contains 13 residues. The CDR3 DNA reads as TGTGCCAGCAGTAGGACAGGGAAAAACATTCAGTACTTC. Its protein is CASSRTGKNIQYF.

This clone occurred once. The chain links TRBV2 to TRBJ2-5; D is unclear. Germline V CDR1 and CDR2: SNHLY, FYNNEI. The CDR3 covers 15 residues. Trimming took 4 bases from V and 3 from J, leaving 15 bases between them. The CDR3 DNA reads as TGTGCCAGCAGTGTAGGGTTCCTATTGGAAGAGACCCAGTACTTC. The encoded protein is CASSVGFLLEETQYF. The entire variable domain, with the rest obtained from reference TRBV2 and TRBJ2-5, is as follows: EPEVTQTPSHQVTQMGQEVILRCVPISNHLYFYWYRQILGQKVEFLVSFYNNEISEKSEIFDDQFSVERPDGSNFTLKIRSTKLEDSAMYFCASSVGFLLEETQYFGPGTRLLVL.

This clone occurred a few times. Written as DNA, the CDR3 is TGTGCCAGCAGTTCCGGGGCCTCCTACAATGAGCAGTTCTTC. Translated: CASSSGASYNEQFF. The chain is built from TRBV27 and TRBJ2-1, with D possibly called TRBD1 or TRBD2 (5 bases each). Germline CDR1 is MNHEY and CDR2 is SMNVEV (reference sequence). The CDR3 extends over 14 amino acids. Trimming stripped 4 bases from V and 0 bases from J, with 7 bases between.

V is TRBV27 and J is TRBJ2-7; no clear D. The germline gives CDR1 MNHEY, CDR2 SMNVEV (reference sequence). The CDR3 is 13 residues long. Trimming pared 0 bases from V and 3 bases from J, leaving 6 bases between. DNA of the CDR3: TGTGCCAGCAGTTTATCCCGCCTCTACGAGCAGTACTTC. Encoded protein: CASSLSRLYEQYF.